This TCR beta chain was captured by sequencing in a study of CD8+ T cells in alopecia areata. Concerning this clone itself: No antigen is known for it.

Peripheral blood, together with lesional scalp punch biopsies, was collected from alopecia areata patients. Extracted from the samples, RNA was reverse transcribed into cDNA to serve as the sequencing template. Here immunoSEQ multiplex PCR was the method, and the copy in TCRdb shows in-frame clones only, minus some. Of about 23,000 clones in the sample, 40% to 65% were seen once. Notes on the study in general: Besides other cells, scalp samples also yield sequences of resident alphabeta T cells from normal skin. Greater clonality was observed in lesional scalp samples, especially alopecia totalis/universalis, versus normal scalp. Researchers reported that TCR sharing among patients proved less clear than in mice, possibly HLA-linked.

CDR3 length: 16 residues. Germline CDR1 reads MNHEY; CDR2 reads SMNVEV (reference sequence). J lost 10 bases, V lost 5 bases, and 14 bases had no gene match. The chain is built from TRBV27 and TRBJ2-1; 10 nucleotides align to TRBD2. Sequences were obtained from NKG2D-high CD8+ T cells sorted from blood. This clonotype was sampled from a human donor with alopecia areata. The CDR3 loop reads CASSLGGLAGVGEQFF. DNA for the CDR3: TGTGCCAGCAGTCTCGGAGGGCTAGCGGGGGTAGGGGAGCAGTTCTTC.